The present entry profiles one T cell receptor (beta chain) with its context. Its antigen is not identified. The CDR3 end shows no conserved phenylalanine or tryptophan, and so a read error is likely. RNA was extracted from bulk tissue without any cell sorting. Donors were chemotherapy-naive, newly diagnosed lung cancer surgical patients in China, August–late 2014. Three rounds of nested PCR, following a modified ARM-PCR protocol, produced the TCRbeta library. One entry per CDR3 protein, called by TCRdb with MiXCR from the multiplex PCR reads. The profile covers more than 75,000 distinct CDR3 sequences, with roughly 80% appearing a single time and 10% to 15% taken by the ten largest. The CDR3 totals 13 residues. Germline CDR1 SQVTM, CDR2 ANQGSEA. This sample is part of a study of tumor and adjacent non-tumor tissue in lung cancer. Findings of the study overall: Top 100 clones took a larger repertoire share in normal lung. Tumor TCR diversity, when higher, was linked to shorter survival.

This sequence joins TRBV29-1 and TRBJ2-5; D remains ambiguous. Sequenced input: lung tumor tissue. This clonotype was sampled from a woman in her 50s with non-small cell lung cancer. CDR3: CSIEQQRQETQYS. The CDR3 DNA follows: TGCAGCATTGAACAACAGCGCCAAGAGACCCAGTACTCC.